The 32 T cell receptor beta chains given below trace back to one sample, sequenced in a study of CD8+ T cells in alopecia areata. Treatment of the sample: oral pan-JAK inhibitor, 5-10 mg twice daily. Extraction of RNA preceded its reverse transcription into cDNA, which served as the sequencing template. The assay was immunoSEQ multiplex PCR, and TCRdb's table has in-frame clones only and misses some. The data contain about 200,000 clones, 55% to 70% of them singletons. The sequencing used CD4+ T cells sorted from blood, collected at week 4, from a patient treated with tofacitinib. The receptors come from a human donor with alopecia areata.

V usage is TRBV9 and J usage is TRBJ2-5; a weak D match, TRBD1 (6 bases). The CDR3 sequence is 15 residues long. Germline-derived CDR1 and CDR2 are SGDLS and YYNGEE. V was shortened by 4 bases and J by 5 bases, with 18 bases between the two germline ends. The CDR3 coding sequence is TGTGCCAGCAGCCCGGACGGTCGAGGACAGGAGACCCAGTACTTC. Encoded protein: CASSPDGRGQETQYF. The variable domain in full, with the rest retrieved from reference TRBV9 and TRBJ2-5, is DSGVTQTPKHLITATGQRVTLRCSPRSGDLSVYWYQQSLDQGLQFLIQYYNGEERAKGNILERFSAQQFPDLHSELNLSSLELGDSALYFCASSPDGRGQETQYFGPGTRLLVL.

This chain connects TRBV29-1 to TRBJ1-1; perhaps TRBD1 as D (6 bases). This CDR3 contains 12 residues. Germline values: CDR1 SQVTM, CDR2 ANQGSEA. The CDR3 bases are TGCGCAGGCGGGGAGGGGGACACTGAAGCTTTCTTT. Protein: CAGGEGDTEAFF.

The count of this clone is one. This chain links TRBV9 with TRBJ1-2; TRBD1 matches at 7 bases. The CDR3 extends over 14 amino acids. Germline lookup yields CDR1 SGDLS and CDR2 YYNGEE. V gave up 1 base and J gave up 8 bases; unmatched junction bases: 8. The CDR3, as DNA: TGTGCCAGCAGCGTACATACAGGGGATCAGGGCTACACCTTC. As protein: CASSVHTGDQGYTF.

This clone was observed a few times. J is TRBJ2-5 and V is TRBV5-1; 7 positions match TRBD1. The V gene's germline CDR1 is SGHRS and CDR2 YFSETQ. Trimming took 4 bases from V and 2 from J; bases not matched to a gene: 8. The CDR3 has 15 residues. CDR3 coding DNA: TGCGCCAGCAGCCGGGACAGAGCTCGACAAGAGACCCAGTACTTC. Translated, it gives CASSRDRARQETQYF.

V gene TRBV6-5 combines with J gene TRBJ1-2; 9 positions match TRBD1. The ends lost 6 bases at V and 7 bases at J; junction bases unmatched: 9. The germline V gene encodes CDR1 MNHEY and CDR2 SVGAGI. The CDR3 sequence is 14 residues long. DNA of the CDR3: TGTGCCAGCAGCCGGACAGGGGCCGGGGCTGGCTACACCTTC. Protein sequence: CASSRTGAGAGYTF.

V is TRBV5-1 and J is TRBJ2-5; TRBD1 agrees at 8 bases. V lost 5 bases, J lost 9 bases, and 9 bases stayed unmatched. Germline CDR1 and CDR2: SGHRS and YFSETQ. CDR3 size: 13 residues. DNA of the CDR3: TGCGCCAGCAGTGGACAGGGTTTGGATGCCCAGTACTTC. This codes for CASSGQGLDAQYF.

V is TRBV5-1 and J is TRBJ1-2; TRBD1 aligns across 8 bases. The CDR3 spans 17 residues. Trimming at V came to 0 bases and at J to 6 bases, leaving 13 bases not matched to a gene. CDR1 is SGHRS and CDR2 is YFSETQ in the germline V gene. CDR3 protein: CASSLVGTGGAVDGYTF. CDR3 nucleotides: TGCGCCAGCAGCTTGGTTGGGACAGGCGGTGCTGTTGATGGCTACACCTTC.

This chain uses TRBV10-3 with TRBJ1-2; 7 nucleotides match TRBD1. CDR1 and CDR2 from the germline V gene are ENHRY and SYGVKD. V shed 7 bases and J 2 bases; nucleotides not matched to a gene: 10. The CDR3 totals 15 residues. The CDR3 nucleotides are TGTGCCATCAATGACGACAGGGATATGAACTATGGCTACACCTTC. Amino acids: CAINDDRDMNYGYTF.

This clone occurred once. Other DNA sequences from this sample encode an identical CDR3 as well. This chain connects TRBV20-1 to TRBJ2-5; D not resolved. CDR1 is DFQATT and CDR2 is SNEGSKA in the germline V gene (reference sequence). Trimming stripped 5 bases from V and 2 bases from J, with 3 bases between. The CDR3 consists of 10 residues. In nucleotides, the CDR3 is TGCAGTGCTTCTCAAGAGACCCAGTACTTC. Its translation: CSASQETQYF.

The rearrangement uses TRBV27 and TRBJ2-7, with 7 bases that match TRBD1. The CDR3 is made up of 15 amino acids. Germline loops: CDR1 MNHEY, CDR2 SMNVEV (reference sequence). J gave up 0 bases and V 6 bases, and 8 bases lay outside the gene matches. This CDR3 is CASRRTGVGSYEQYF. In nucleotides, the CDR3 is TGTGCCAGCAGAAGAACAGGGGTCGGCTCCTACGAGCAGTACTTC.

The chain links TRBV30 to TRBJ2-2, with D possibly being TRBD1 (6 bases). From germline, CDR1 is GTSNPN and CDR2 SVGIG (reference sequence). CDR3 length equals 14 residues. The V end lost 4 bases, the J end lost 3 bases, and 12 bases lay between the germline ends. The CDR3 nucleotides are TGTGCCTGGAAAGAGGGGGTCTACACCGGGGAGCTGTTTTTT. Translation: CAWKEGVYTGELFF.

CDR3 amino acids: CASSLARRTGDNEQFF. The CDR3 DNA reads TGCGCCAGCAGCTTGGCCAGGAGAACAGGGGACAATGAGCAGTTCTTC. This chain connects TRBV5-1 to TRBJ2-1; 7 positions agree with TRBD1. This CDR3 is 16 amino acids long. Trimming took 0 bases from V and 5 from J; bases not matched to a gene: 8. Germline lookup yields CDR1 SGHRS and CDR2 YFSETQ.

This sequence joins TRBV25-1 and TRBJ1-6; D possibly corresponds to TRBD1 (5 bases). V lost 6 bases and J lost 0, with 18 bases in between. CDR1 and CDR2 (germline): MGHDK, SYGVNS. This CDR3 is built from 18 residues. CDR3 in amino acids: CASRTLWGISSYNSPLHF. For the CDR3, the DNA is TGTGCCAGCAGAACTCTCTGGGGGATCAGCTCCTATAATTCACCCCTCCACTTT. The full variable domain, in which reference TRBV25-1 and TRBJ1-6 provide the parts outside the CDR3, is EADIYQTPRYLVIGTGKKITLECSQTMGHDKMYWYQQDPGMELHLIHYSYGVNSTEKGDLSSESTVSRIRTEHFPLTLESARPSHTSQYLCASRTLWGISSYNSPLHFGNGTRLTVT.

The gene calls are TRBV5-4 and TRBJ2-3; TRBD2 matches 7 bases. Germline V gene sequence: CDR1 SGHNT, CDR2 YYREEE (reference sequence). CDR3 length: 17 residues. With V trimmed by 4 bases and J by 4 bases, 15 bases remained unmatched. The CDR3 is CASSPGGTTTESDTQYF. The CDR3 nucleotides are TGTGCCAGCAGCCCTGGAGGGACTACCACGGAATCAGATACGCAGTATTTT.

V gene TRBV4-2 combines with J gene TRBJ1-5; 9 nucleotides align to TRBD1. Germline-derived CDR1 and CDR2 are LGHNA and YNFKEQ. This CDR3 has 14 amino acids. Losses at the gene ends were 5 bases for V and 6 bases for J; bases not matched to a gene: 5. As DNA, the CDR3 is TGTGCCAGCAGCTGGACAGGGGCAAGTCAGCCCCAGCATTTT. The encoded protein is CASSWTGASQPQHF.

The CDR3 nucleotides read TGTGCCAGCAGCTTAGTGACAGCGGATAATCAGCCCCAGCATTTT. Its translation: CASSLVTADNQPQHF. This chain joins TRBV7-2 and TRBJ1-5, with D perhaps matching TRBD1 (5 bases). The CDR3 loop spans 15 amino acids. The V gene lost 1 base and the J gene lost 4 bases, with 11 bases spanning the gap. CDR1 SGHTA and CDR2 FQGNSA come from the germline V gene.

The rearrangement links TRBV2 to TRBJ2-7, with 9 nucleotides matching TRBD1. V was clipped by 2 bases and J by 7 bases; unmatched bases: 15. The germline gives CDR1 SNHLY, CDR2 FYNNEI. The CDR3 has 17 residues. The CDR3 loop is CASSEFLTGTGTEEQYF. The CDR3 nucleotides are TGTGCCAGCAGTGAATTCCTTACCGGGACAGGGACGGAAGAGCAGTACTTC.

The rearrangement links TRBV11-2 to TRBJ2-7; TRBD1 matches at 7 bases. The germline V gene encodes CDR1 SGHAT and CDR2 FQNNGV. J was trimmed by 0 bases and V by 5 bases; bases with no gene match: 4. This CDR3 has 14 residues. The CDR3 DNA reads TGTGCCAGCAGCCCGGACAGGCTCTCCTACGAGCAGTACTTC. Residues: CASSPDRLSYEQYF.

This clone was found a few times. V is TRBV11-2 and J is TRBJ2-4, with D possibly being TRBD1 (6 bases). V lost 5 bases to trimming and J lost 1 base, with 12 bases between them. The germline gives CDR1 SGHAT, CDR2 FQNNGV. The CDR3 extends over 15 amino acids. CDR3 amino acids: CASSNLGAAKNIQYF. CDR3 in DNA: TGTGCCAGCAGCAACCTGGGGGCGGCCAAAAACATTCAGTACTTC.

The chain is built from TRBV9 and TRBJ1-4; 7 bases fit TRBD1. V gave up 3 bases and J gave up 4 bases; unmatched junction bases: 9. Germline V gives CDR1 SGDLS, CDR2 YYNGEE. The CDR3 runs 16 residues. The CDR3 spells CASSALAGQLNEKLFF. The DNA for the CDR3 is TGTGCCAGCAGCGCCCTTGCGGGACAGCTTAATGAAAAACTGTTTTTT.

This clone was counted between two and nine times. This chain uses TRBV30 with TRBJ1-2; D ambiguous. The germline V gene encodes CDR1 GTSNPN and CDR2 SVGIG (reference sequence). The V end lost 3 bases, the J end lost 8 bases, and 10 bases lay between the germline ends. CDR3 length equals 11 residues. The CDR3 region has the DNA TGTGCCTGGAGGCCAATTGAAGGCTACACCTTC. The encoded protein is CAWRPIEGYTF. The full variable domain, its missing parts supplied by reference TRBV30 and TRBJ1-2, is SQTIHQWPATLVQPVGSPLSLECTVEGTSNPNLYWYRQAAGRGLQLLFYSVGIGQISSEVPQNLSASRPQDRQFILSSKKLLLSDSGFYLCAWRPIEGYTFGSGTRLTVV.

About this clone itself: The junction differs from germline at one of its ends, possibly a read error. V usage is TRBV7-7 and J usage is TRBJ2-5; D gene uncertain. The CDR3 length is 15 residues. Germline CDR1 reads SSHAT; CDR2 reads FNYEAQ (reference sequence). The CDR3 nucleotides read TGTGCTAGCAGCTTAGGCAGGTCATTAGCAGAGACCCAGTACTTC. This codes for CASSLGRSLAETQYF.

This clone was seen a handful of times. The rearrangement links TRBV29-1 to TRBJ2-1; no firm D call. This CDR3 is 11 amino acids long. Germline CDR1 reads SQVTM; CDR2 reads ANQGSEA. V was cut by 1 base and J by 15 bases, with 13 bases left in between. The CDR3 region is CSVEADFQTFF. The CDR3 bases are TGCAGCGTTGAAGCCGACTTCCAGACGTTCTTC.

The CDR3 loop reads CASSSNQDTQYF. The CDR3 DNA follows: TGTGCCAGCAGTTCCAACCAAGATACGCAGTATTTT. This chain connects TRBV7-2 to TRBJ2-3; D not certain. CDR3 length: 12 amino acids. The V and J ends lost 6 bases and 5 bases respectively, with 9 bases between them. The germline CDR1 and CDR2 sequences are SGHTA and FQGNSA. The entire variable domain, with the rest obtained from reference TRBV7-2 and TRBJ2-3, is as follows: GAGVSQSPSNKVTEKGKDVELRCDPISGHTALYWYRQSLGQGLEFLIYFQGNSAPDKSGLPSDRFSAERTGGSVSTLTIQRTQQEDSAVYLCASSSNQDTQYFGPGTRLTVL.

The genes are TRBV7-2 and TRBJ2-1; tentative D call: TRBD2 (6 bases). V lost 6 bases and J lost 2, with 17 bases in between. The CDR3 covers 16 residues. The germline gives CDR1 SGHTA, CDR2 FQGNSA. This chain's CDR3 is CASRPGGAQTYNEQFF. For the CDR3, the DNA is TGTGCCAGCAGGCCGGGCGGGGCCCAAACCTACAATGAGCAGTTCTTC.

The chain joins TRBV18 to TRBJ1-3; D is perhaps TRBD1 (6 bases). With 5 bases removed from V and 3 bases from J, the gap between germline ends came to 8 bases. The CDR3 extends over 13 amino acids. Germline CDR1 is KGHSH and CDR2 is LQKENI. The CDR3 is CASSADSGNTIYF. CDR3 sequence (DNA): TGTGCCAGCTCAGCGGACAGTGGAAACACCATATATTTT.

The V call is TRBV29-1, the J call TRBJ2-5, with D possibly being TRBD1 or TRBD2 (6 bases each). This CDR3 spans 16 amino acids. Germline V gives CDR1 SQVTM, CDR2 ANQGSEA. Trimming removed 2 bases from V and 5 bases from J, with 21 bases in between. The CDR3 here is CSVERLRGPGGETQYF. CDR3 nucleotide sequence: TGCAGCGTTGAAAGACTCCGGGGGCCCGGGGGCGAGACCCAGTACTTC.

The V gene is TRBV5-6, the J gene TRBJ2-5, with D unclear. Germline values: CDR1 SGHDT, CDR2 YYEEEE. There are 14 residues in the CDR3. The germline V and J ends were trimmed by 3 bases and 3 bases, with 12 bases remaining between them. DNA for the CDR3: TGTGCCAGCAGCTCCTATTCGAGCGAAGAGACCCAGTACTTC. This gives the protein CASSSYSSEETQYF.

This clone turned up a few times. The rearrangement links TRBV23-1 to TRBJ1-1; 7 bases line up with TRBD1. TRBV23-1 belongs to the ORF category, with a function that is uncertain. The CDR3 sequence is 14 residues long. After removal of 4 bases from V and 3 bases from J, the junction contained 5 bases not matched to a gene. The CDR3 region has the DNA TGCGCCAGCAGTCGTAGGCAGGGGGACACTGAAGCTTTCTTT. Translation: CASSRRQGDTEAFF.

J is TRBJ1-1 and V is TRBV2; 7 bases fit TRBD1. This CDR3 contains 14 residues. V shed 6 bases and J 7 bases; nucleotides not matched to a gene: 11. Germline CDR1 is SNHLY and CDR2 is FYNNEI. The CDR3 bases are TGTGCCAGCAGGGAACAGGGGCTGTCTAGTGAAGCTTTCTTT. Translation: CASREQGLSSEAFF.

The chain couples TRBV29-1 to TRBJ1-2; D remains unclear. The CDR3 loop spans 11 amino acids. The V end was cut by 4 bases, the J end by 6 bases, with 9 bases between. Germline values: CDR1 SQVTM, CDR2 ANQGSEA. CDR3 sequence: CSVVEVDGYTF. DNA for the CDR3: TGCAGCGTTGTCGAGGTAGATGGCTACACCTTC.

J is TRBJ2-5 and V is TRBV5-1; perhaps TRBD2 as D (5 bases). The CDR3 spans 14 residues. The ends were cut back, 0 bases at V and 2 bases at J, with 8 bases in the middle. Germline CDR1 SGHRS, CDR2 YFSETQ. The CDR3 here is CASSLDGGQETQYF. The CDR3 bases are TGCGCCAGCAGCTTGGATGGCGGGCAAGAGACCCAGTACTTC.